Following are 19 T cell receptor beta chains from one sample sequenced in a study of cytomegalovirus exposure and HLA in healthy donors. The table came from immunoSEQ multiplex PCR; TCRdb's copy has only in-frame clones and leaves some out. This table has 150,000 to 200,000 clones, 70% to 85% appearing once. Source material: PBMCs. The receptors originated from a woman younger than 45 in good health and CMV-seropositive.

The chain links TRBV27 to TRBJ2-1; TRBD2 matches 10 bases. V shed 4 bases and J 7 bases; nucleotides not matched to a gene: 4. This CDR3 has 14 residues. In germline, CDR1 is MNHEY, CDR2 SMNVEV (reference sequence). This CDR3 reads CASSYRTSGNEQFF. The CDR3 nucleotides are TGTGCCAGCAGTTATCGGACTAGCGGTAATGAGCAGTTCTTC.

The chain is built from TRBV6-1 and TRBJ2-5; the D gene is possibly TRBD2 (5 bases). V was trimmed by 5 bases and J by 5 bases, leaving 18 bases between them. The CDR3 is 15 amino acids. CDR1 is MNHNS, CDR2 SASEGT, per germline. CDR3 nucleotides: TGTGCCAGCAGTCCAGCGGTAACAAGGGTGGAGACCCAGTACTTC. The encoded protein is CASSPAVTRVETQYF.

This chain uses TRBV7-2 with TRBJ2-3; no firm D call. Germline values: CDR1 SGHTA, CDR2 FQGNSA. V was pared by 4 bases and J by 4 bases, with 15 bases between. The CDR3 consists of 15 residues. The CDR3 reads CASSSPTVTPDTQYF. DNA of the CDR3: TGTGCCAGCAGCTCCCCGACTGTTACGCCAGATACGCAGTATTTT.

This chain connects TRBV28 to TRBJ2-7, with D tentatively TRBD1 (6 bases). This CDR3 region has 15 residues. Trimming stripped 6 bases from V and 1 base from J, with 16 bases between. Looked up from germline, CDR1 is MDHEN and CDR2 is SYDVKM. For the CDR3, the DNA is TGTGCCAGCAGCTCCCCCGGCAGGGGTTCCTACGAGCAGTACTTC. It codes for CASSSPGRGSYEQYF.

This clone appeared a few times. CDR3 protein: CASSWNRDLDQPQHF. CDR3 nucleotides: TGTGCCAGCAGCTGGAACAGGGATTTGGATCAGCCCCAGCATTTT. The chain uses TRBV7-2 and TRBJ1-5; possible D gene TRBD1, 6 bases. The CDR3 covers 15 residues. CDR1 and CDR2 from the germline V gene are SGHTA and FQGNSA. V was clipped by 4 bases and J by 5 bases, with 15 bases between them.

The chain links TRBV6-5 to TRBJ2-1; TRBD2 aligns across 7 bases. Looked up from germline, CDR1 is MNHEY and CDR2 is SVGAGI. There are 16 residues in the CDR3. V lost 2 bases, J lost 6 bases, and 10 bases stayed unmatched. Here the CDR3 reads CASSYSGTPLSNEQFF. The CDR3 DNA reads TGTGCCAGCAGTTACAGCGGGACTCCATTGAGCAATGAGCAGTTCTTC.

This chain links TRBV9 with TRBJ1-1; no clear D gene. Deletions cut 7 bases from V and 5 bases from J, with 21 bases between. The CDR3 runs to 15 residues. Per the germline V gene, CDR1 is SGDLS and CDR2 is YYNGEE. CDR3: CASSRGGGVITEAFF. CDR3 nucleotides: TGTGCCAGCTCCCGAGGTGGAGGTGTGATTACTGAAGCTTTCTTT.

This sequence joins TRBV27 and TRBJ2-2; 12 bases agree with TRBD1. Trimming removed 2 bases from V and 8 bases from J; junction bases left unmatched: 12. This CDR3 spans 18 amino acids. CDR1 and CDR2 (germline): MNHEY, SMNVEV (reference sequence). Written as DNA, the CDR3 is TGTGCCAGCAGTTTAAGGCTGGGACAGGGGGCGTTGGGTGGGGAGCTGTTTTTT. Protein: CASSLRLGQGALGGELFF.

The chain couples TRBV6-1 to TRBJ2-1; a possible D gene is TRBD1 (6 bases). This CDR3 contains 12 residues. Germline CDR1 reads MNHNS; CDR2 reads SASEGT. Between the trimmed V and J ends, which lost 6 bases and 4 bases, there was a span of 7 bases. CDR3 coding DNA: TGTGCCAGCAGCGACAGGTACAATGAGCAGTTCTTC. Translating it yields CASSDRYNEQFF.

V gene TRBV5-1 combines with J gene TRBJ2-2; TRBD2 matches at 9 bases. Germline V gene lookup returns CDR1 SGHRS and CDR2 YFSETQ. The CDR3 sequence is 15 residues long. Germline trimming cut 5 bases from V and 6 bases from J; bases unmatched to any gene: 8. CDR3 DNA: TGCGCCAGCAGGCTTTTAGCGGGAGAAGCCGGGGAGCTGTTTTTT. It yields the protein CASRLLAGEAGELFF.

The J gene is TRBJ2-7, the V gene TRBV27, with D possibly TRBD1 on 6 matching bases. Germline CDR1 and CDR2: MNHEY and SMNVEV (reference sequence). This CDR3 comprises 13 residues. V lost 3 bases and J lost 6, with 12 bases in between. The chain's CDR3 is CASSFGDIREQYF. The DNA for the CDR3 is TGTGCCAGCAGTTTCGGGGACATTCGCGAGCAGTACTTC.

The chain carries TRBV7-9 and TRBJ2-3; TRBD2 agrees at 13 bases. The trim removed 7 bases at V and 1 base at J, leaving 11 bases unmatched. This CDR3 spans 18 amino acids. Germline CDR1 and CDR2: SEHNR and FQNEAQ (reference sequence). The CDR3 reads CASTKLAGGPSGTDTQYF. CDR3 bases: TGTGCCAGCACCAAACTAGCGGGAGGGCCCTCCGGCACAGATACGCAGTATTTT.

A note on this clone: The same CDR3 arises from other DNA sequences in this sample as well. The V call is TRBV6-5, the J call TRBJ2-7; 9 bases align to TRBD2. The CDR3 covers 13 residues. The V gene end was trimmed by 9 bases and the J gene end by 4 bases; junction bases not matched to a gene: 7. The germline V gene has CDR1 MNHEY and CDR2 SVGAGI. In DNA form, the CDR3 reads TGTGCCAGTAGGGATAGCGGGAGTTACGAGCAGTACTTC. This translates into CASRDSGSYEQYF.

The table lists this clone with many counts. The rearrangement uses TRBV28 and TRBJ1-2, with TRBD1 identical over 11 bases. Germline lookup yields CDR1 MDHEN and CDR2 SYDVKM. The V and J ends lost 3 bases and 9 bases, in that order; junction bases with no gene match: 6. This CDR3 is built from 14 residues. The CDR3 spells CASSLGQGVVSYTF. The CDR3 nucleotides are TGTGCCAGCAGTTTGGGACAGGGGGTCGTCAGCTACACCTTC.

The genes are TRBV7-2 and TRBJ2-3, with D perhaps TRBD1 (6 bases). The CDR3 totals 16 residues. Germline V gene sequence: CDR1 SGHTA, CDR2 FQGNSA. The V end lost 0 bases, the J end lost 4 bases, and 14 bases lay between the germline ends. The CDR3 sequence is CASSLALGGAADTQYF. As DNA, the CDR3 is TGTGCCAGCAGCTTAGCTTTAGGGGGAGCAGCAGATACGCAGTATTTT.

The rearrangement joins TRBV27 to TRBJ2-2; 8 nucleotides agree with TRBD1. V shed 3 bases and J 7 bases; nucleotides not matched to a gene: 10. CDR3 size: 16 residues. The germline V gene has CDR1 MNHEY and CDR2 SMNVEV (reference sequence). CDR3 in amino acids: CASSFLKTGEHGELFF. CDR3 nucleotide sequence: TGTGCCAGCAGTTTCTTAAAGACAGGGGAACACGGGGAGCTGTTTTTT.

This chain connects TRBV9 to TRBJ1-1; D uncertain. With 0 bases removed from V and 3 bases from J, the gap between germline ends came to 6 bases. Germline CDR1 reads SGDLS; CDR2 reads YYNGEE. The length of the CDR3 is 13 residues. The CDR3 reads CASSVDEDTEAFF. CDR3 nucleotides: TGTGCCAGCAGCGTAGATGAGGACACTGAAGCTTTCTTT. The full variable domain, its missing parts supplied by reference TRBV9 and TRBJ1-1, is DSGVTQTPKHLITATGQRVTLRCSPRSGDLSVYWYQQSLDQGLQFLIQYYNGEERAKGNILERFSAQQFPDLHSELNLSSLELGDSALYFCASSVDEDTEAFFGQGTRLTVV.

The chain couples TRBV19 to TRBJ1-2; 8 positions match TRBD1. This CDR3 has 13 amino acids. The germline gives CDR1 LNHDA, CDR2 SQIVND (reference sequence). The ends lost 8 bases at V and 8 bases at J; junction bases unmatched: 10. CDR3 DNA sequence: TGTGCCAGTCACCCGAGGACAGGGCGCGGCTACACCTTC. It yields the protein CASHPRTGRGYTF.

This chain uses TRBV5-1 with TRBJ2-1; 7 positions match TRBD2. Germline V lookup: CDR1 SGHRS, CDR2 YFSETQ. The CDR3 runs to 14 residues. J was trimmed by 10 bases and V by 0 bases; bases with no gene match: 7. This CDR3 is CASSLEPAGSEQFF. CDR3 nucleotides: TGCGCCAGCAGCTTGGAACCAGCGGGGTCGGAGCAGTTCTTC.